These 11 T cell receptor beta chains originate from one sample sequenced in a study of cytomegalovirus exposure and HLA in healthy donors. The PCR contained 60 Vbeta and 13 Jbeta primers. Sequencing was performed with immunoSEQ multiplex PCR; in TCRdb, only in-frame clones are kept and a portion is missing. Altogether 150,000 to 200,000 clones are present, around 80% being singletons, with the ten largest covering roughly 1.6%. The sample comprised PBMCs. These TCRs come from a girl aged 10 to 17 in good health and CMV-seropositive.

This clone was observed a handful of times. This chain links TRBV30 with TRBJ1-2; no reliable D call. Between the trimmed V and J ends, which lost 2 bases and 4 bases, there was a span of 20 bases. CDR3 size: 16 residues. Germline V gene lookup returns CDR1 GTSNPN and CDR2 SVGIG (reference sequence). The CDR3 sequence is CAWSPTGSWTVYGYTF. DNA for the CDR3: TGTGCCTGGAGTCCCACGGGGAGTTGGACCGTCTATGGCTACACCTTC.

The rearrangement joins TRBV6-6 to TRBJ1-1; TRBD1 agrees at 12 bases. Germline loops: CDR1 MNHNY, CDR2 SVGAGI (reference sequence). With 5 bases clipped from V and 14 bases from J, the junction kept 15 bases outside the gene matches. The CDR3 contains 15 residues. The CDR3 reads CASSNTPGQGASGFF. CDR3 bases: TGTGCCAGCAGTAATACCCCGGGACAGGGGGCGAGTGGGTTCTTT.

V is TRBV27 and J is TRBJ1-2; D not resolved. The CDR3 is made up of 16 amino acids. Per germline, CDR1 MNHEY and CDR2 SMNVEV (reference sequence). Trimming stripped 10 bases from V and 3 bases from J, with 24 bases between. In DNA form, the CDR3 reads TGTGCCAAAGCGTCCACTTCGGATCCGAGGGACTATGGCTACACCTTC. Protein sequence: CAKASTSDPRDYGYTF.

V gene TRBV5-8 combines with J gene TRBJ2-5; 7 nucleotides match TRBD2. The CDR3 has 19 residues. Germline CDR1 and CDR2: SGHTS and YDEGEE. V shed 4 bases, J shed 1 base, and the junction held 19 bases outside the gene matches. The chain's CDR3 is CASSNPRASGKTTQETQYF. The CDR3 nucleotides read TGTGCCAGCAGCAACCCCCGGGCTAGCGGAAAAACCACCCAAGAGACCCAGTACTTC.

This chain connects TRBV6-5 to TRBJ2-7; the match to TRBD2 covers 11 bases. Germline CDR1 is MNHEY and CDR2 is SVGAGI. After removal of 6 bases from V and 6 bases from J, the junction contained 7 bases not matched to a gene. The CDR3 covers 14 residues. The CDR3 spells CASSYLLAGAEQYF. Here the CDR3 DNA reads TGTGCCAGCAGCTACCTACTAGCGGGGGCCGAGCAGTACTTC.

In regard to this clone: Other DNA sequences in the same sample also yield this CDR3. V is TRBV15 and J is TRBJ2-7; 8 bases agree with TRBD1. CDR1 and CDR2 from the germline V gene are LNHNV and YYDKDF (reference sequence). J lost 2 bases, V lost 1 base, and 4 bases had no gene match. This CDR3 region has 15 residues. The CDR3, as DNA: TGTGCCACCAGCAGAGGGCCGGGACAGGCCTACGAGCAGTACTTC. Protein product: CATSRGPGQAYEQYF.

V gene TRBV5-6 combines with J gene TRBJ1-2; 8 bases map to TRBD1. Germline CDR1 reads SGHDT; CDR2 reads YYEEEE. CDR3 length equals 13 residues. The ends lost 4 bases at V and 5 bases at J; junction bases unmatched: 4. The CDR3 region is CASSVGTGYGYTF. The CDR3, as DNA: TGTGCCAGCAGCGTCGGGACAGGTTATGGCTACACCTTC.

A single count supports this clone. V usage is TRBV7-6 and J usage is TRBJ2-1, with 8 positions matching TRBD2. Germline values: CDR1 SGHVS, CDR2 FNYEAQ. The V segment lost 1 base and the J segment 5 bases; nucleotides outside the gene matches: 4. The CDR3 is made up of 15 amino acids. The CDR3 loop reads CASSLEGTSNNEQFF. The CDR3 DNA reads as TGTGCCAGCAGCTTAGAAGGGACTAGTAACAATGAGCAGTTCTTC. The full variable domain, its missing parts supplied by reference TRBV7-6 and TRBJ2-1, is GAGVSQSPRYKVTKRGQDVALRCDPISGHVSLYWYRQALGQGPEFLTYFNYEAQQDKSGLPNDRFSAERPEGSISTLTIQRTEQRDSAMYRCASSLEGTSNNEQFFGPGTRLTVL.

The rearrangement links TRBV5-4 to TRBJ2-1; 8 bases align to TRBD2. Unmatched junction bases numbered 11, after V lost 7 bases and J lost 8 bases. This CDR3 is 14 amino acids long. The germline V gene encodes CDR1 SGHNT and CDR2 YYREEE (reference sequence). CDR3 residues: CASSRSGTGDEQFF. The DNA of the CDR3 is TGTGCCAGCTCACGTAGCGGGACTGGCGATGAGCAGTTCTTC.

The J gene is TRBJ2-7, the V gene TRBV27; 8 bases agree with TRBD2. The germline V gene encodes CDR1 MNHEY and CDR2 SMNVEV (reference sequence). The V gene end was trimmed by 7 bases and the J gene end by 5 bases; junction bases not matched to a gene: 16. This CDR3 is 16 amino acids long. The CDR3 loop is CASTPIPPGRGHEQYF. CDR3 coding DNA: TGTGCCAGCACCCCAATTCCCCCCGGGAGGGGCCACGAGCAGTACTTC.

CDR3 sequence: CASSIPGAHNEQFF. In nucleotides, the CDR3 is TGTGCCAGTAGTATTCCTGGGGCCCACAATGAGCAGTTCTTC. The chain links TRBV19 to TRBJ2-1, with D perhaps matching TRBD1 (5 bases). Germline values: CDR1 LNHDA, CDR2 SQIVND (reference sequence). The V gene lost 3 bases and the J gene lost 5 bases, with 11 bases spanning the gap. This CDR3 is 14 amino acids long.